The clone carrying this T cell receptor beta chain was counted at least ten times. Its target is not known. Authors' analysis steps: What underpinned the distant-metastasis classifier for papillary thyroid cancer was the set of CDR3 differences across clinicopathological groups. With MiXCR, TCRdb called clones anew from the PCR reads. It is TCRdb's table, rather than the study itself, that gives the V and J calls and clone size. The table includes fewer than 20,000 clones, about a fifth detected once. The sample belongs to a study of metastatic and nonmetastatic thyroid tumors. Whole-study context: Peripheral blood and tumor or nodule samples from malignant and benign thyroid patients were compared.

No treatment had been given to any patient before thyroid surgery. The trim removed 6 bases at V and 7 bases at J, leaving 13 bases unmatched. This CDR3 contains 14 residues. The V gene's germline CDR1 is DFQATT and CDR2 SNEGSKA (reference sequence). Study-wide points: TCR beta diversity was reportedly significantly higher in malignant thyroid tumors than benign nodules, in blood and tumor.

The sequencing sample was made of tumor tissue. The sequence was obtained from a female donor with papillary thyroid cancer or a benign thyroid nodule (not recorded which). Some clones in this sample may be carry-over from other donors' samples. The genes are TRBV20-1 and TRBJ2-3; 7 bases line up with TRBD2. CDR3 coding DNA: TGCAGTGCGACTATCGGGGGGTTCGGATATACGCAGTATTTT. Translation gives CSATIGGFGYTQYF.